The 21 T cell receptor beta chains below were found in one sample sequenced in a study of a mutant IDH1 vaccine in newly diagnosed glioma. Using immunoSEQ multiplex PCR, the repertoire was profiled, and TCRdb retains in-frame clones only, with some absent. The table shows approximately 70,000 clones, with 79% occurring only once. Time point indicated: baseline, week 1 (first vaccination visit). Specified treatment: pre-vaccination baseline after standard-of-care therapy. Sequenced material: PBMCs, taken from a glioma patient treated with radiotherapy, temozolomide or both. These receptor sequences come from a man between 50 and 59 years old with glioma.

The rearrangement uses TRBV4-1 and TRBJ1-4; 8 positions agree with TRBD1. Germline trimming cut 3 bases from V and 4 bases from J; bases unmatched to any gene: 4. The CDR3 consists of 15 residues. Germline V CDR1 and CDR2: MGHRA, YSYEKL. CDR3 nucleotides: TGCGCCAGCAGCCAGGGGACAGGTTTTAATGAAAAACTGTTTTTT. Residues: CASSQGTGFNEKLFF.

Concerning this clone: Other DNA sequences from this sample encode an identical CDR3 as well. The CDR3 loop is CAWRPDGTSNQPQHF. CDR3 DNA: TGTGCCTGGAGGCCCGACGGGACTAGCAATCAGCCCCAGCATTTT. The chain uses TRBV30 and TRBJ1-5, with D maybe TRBD1 (5 bases). From germline, CDR1 is GTSNPN and CDR2 SVGIG (reference sequence). V lost 3 bases, J lost 0 bases, and 12 bases lay in between. There are 15 residues in the CDR3. The whole variable domain, filled in from reference TRBV30 and TRBJ1-5, reads SQTIHQWPATLVQPVGSPLSLECTVEGTSNPNLYWYRQAAGRGLQLLFYSVGIGQISSEVPQNLSASRPQDRQFILSSKKLLLSDSGFYLCAWRPDGTSNQPQHFGDGTRLSIL.

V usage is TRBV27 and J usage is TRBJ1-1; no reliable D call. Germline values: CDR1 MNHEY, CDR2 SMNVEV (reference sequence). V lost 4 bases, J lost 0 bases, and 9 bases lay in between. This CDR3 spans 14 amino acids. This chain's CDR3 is CASSYGPMNTEAFF. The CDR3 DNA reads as TGTGCCAGCAGTTACGGACCTATGAACACTGAAGCTTTCTTT.

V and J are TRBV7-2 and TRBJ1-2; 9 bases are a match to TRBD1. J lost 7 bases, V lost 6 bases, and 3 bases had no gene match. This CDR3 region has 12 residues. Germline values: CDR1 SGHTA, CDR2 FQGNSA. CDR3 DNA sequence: TGTGCCAGCAGACACAGGGGGCTTGGCTACACCTTC. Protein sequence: CASRHRGLGYTF.

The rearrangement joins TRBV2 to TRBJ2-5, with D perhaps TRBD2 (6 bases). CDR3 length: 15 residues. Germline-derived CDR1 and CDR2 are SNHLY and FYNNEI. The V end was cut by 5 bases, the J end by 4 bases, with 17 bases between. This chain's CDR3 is CASSSGLLQGETQYF. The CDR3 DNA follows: TGTGCCAGCAGTTCGGGACTGCTCCAGGGAGAGACCCAGTACTTC.

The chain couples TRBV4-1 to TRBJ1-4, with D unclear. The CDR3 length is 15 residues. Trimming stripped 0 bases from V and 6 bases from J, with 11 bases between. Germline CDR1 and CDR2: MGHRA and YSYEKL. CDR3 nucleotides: TGCGCCAGCAGCCAAGAGGGGTTTGTTTATGAAAAACTGTTTTTT. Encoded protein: CASSQEGFVYEKLFF.

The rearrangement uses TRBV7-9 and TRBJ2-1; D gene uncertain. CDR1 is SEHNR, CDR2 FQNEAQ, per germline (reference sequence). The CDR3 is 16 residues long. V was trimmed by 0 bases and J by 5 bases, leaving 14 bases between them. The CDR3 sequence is CASSLAYGETNNEQFF. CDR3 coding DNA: TGTGCCAGCAGCTTAGCTTATGGAGAAACCAACAATGAGCAGTTCTTC.

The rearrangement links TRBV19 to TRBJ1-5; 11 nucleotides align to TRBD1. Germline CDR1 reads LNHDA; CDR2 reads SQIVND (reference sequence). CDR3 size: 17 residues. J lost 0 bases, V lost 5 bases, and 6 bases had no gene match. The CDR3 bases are TGTGCCAGTAGTTCCGGGACAGGGGGTGATAGCAATCAGCCCCAGCATTTT. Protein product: CASSSGTGGDSNQPQHF.

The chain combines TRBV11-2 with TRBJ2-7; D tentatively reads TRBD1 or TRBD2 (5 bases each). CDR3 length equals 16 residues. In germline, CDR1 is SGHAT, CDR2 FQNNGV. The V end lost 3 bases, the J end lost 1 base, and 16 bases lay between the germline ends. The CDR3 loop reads CASSLGVDSSSYEQYF. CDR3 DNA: TGTGCCAGCAGCTTGGGAGTTGACAGCTCATCCTACGAGCAGTACTTC.

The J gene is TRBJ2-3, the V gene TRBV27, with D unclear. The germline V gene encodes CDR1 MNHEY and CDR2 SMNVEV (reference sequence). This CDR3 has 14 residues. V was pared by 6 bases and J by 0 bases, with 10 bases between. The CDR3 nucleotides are TGTGCCAGCAGGACACTAACTAGCACAGATACGCAGTATTTT. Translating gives CASRTLTSTDTQYF.

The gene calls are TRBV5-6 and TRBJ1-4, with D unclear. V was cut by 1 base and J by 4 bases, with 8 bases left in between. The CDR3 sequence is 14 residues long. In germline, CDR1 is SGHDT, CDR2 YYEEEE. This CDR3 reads CASSLKGINEKLFF. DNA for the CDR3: TGTGCCAGCAGCTTGAAAGGGATTAATGAAAAACTGTTTTTT.

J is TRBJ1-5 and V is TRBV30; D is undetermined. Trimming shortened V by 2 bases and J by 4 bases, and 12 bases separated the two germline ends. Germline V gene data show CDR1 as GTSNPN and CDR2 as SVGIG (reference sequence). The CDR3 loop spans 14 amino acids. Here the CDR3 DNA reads TGTGCCTGGAGTTGGGGTAATGGTAATCAGCCCCAGCATTTT. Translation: CAWSWGNGNQPQHF.

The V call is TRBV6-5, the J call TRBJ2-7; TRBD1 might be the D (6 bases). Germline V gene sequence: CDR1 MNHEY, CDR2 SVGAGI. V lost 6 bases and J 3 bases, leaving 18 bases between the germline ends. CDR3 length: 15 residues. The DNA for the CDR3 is TGTGCCAGCAGAGCACAGGGCCGCAGGGACTACGAGCAGTACTTC. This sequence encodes CASRAQGRRDYEQYF.

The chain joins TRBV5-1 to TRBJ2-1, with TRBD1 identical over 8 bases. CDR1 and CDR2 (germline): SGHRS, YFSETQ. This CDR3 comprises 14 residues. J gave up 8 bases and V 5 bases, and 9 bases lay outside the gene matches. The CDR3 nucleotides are TGCGCCAGCAGAGGAGGGACAGGAGCATATGAGCAGTTCTTC. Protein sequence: CASRGGTGAYEQFF.

CDR3 loop: CASSRQGVNTEAFF. In DNA form, the CDR3 reads TGTGCCAGCAGTCGACAGGGCGTAAACACTGAAGCTTTCTTT. This rearrangement joins TRBV7-9 to TRBJ1-1, with 7 bases fitting TRBD1. With V trimmed by 6 bases and J by 2 bases, 6 bases remained unmatched. CDR1 and CDR2 from the germline V gene are SEHNR and FQNEAQ (reference sequence). CDR3 length: 14 residues.

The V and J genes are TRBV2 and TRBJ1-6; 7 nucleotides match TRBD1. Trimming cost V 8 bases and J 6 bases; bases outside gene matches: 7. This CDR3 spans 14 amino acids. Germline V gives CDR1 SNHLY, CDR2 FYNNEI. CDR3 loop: CASGDSYSNSPLHF. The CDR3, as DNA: TGTGCCAGCGGGGACAGCTACTCTAATTCACCCCTCCACTTT.

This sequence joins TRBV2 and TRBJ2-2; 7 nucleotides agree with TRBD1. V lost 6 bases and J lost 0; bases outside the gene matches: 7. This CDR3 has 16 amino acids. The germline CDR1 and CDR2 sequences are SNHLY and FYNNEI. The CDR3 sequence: CASRPIDRANTGELFF. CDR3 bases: TGTGCCAGCAGACCAATTGACAGGGCGAACACCGGGGAGCTGTTTTTT.

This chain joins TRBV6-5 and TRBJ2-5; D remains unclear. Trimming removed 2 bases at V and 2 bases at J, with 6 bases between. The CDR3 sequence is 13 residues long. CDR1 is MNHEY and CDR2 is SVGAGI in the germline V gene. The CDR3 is CASSYRAQETQYF. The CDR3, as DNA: TGTGCCAGCAGTTACAGGGCTCAAGAGACCCAGTACTTC.

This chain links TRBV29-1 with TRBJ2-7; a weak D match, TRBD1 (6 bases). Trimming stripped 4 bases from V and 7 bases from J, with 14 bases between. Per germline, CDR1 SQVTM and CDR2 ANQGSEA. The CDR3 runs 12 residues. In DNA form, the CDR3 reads TGCAGCGTTGGGCAGGGGATCGGGGAGCAGTACTTC. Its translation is CSVGQGIGEQYF.

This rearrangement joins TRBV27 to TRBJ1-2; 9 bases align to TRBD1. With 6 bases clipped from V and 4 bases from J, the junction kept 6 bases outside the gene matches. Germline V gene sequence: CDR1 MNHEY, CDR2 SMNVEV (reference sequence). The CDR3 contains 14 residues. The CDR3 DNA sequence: TGTGCCAGCAGCCGGGACAGGGCGTCCTATGGCTACACCTTC. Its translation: CASSRDRASYGYTF.

CDR3 in DNA: TGCGCCAGCAGCACCTCGACGGACGAAAAACTGTTTTTT. It encodes CASSTSTDEKLFF. The genes are TRBV5-1 and TRBJ1-4, with D unresolved. The CDR3 spans 13 residues. Germline V gene lookup returns CDR1 SGHRS and CDR2 YFSETQ. V was pared by 4 bases and J by 8 bases, with 12 bases between.